The 3 T cell receptor beta chains below come from one sample, sequenced in a study of CD8+ T cells in alopecia areata. Sequencing templates came from extracted RNA that was reverse transcribed into cDNA. Clones were sequenced by immunoSEQ multiplex PCR, and TCRdb holds only the in-frame ones, with some missing. The sample has 140,000 to 150,000 clones; more than 75% are singletons. This sample comprised CD8+ T cells sorted from blood, obtained at week 0. The receptors were gathered from a human donor with alopecia areata.

The chain combines TRBV29-1 with TRBJ2-7; D could derive from TRBD1 or TRBD2 (5 bases each). V shed 5 bases and J shed 1 base, with 12 bases lying between them. Germline values: CDR1 SQVTM, CDR2 ANQGSEA. CDR3 length: 13 amino acids. Written as DNA, the CDR3 is TGCAGCGTTAGTGGGGGAATTTCCTACGAGCAGTACTTC. This translates into CSVSGGISYEQYF.

The chain recombines TRBV10-3 with TRBJ2-7; 7 positions match TRBD1. The germline gives CDR1 ENHRY, CDR2 SYGVKD. After removal of 0 bases from V and 2 bases from J, the junction contained 4 bases not matched to a gene. The CDR3 has 15 residues. The CDR3 reads CAISESNQGAYEQYF. The CDR3 nucleotides are TGTGCCATCAGTGAGTCGAATCAGGGGGCCTACGAGCAGTACTTC.

This rearrangement joins TRBV5-1 to TRBJ2-3; TRBD2 matches at 12 bases. The CDR3 runs to 16 residues. V was clipped by 0 bases and J by 3 bases; unmatched bases: 2. Germline V CDR1 and CDR2: SGHRS, YFSETQ. CDR3: CASSLELAGGTDTQYF. CDR3 sequence (DNA): TGCGCCAGCAGCTTGGAACTAGCGGGAGGAACAGATACGCAGTATTTT.